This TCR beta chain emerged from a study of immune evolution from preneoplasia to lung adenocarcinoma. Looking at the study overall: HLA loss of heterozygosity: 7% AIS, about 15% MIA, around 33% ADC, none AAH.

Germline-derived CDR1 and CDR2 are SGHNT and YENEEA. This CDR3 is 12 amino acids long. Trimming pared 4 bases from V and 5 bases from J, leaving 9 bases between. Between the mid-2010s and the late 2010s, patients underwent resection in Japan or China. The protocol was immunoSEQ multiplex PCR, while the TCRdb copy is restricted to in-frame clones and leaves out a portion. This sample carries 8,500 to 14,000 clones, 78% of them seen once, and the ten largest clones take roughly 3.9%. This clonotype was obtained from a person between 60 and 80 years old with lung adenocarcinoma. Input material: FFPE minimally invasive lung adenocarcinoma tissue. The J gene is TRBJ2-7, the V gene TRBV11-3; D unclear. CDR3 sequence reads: CASSSRDHEQYF. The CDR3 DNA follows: TGTGCCAGCAGCTCAAGGGATCACGAGCAGTACTTC.